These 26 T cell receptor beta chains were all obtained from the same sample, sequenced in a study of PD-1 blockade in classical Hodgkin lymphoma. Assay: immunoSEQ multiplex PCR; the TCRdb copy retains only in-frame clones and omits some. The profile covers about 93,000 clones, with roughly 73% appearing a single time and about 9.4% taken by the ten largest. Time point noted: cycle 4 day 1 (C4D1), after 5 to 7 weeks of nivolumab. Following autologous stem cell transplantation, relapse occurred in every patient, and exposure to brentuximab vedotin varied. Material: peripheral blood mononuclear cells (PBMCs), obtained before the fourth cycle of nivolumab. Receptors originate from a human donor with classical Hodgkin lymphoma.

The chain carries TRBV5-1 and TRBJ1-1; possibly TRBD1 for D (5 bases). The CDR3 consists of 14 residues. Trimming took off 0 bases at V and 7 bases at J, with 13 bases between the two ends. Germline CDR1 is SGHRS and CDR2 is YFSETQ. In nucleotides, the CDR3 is TGCGCCAGCAGCTTGGACACAGGAGAAATTGAAGCTTTCTTT. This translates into CASSLDTGEIEAFF.

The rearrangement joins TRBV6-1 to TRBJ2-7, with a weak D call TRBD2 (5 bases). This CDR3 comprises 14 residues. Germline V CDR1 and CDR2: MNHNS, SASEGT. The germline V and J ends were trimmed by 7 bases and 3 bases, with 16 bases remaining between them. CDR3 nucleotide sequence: TGTGCCAGCATTACGACTAAAGACCACTACGAGCAGTACTTC. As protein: CASITTKDHYEQYF.

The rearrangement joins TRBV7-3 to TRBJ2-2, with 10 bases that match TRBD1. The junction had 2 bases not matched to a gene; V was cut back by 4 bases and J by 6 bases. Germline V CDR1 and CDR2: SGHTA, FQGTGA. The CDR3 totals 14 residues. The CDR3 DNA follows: TGTGCCAGCAGCTCTGGGACAGGGGCCGGGGAGCTGTTTTTT. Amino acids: CASSSGTGAGELFF.

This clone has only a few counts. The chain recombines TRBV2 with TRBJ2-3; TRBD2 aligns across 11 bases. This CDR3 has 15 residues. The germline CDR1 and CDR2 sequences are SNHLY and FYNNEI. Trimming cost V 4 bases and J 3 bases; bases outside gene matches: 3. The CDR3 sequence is CASSGSSGRTDTQYF. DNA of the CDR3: TGTGCCAGCAGTGGTTCTAGCGGGAGGACAGATACGCAGTATTTT. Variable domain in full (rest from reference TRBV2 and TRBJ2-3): EPEVTQTPSHQVTQMGQEVILRCVPISNHLYFYWYRQILGQKVEFLVSFYNNEISEKSEIFDDQFSVERPDGSNFTLKIRSTKLEDSAMYFCASSGSSGRTDTQYFGPGTRLTVL.

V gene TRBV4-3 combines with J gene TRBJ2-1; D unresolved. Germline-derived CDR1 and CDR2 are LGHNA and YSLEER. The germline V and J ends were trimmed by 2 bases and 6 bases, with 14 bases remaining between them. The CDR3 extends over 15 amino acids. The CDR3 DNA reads TGCGCCAGCAGCCAAAATAGGGAAGACCTCAATGAGCAGTTCTTC. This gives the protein CASSQNREDLNEQFF.

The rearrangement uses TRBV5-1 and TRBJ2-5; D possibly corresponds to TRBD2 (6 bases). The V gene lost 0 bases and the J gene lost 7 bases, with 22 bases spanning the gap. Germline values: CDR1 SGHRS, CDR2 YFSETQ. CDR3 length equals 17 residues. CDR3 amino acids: CASSLASGHGSGGTQYF. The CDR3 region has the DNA TGCGCCAGCAGCTTGGCGTCCGGCCATGGGTCCGGGGGGACCCAGTACTTC.

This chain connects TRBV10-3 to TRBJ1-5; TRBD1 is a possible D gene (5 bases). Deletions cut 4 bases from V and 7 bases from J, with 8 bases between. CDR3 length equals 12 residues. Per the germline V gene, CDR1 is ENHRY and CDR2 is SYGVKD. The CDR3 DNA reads TGTGCCATCAGTGGGGACGGGCAGCCCCAGCATTTT. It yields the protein CAISGDGQPQHF.

Written as DNA, the CDR3 is TGTGCCAGCAGCCCGAGACAGATACCTTCACCCCTCCACTTT. It is translated as CASSPRQIPSPLHF. The V and J genes are TRBV16 and TRBJ1-6; possible D gene TRBD1, 5 bases. V was clipped by 4 bases and J by 9 bases, with 13 bases between them. CDR1 is KGHSY and CDR2 is FQNENV in the germline V gene. The CDR3 length is 14 residues.

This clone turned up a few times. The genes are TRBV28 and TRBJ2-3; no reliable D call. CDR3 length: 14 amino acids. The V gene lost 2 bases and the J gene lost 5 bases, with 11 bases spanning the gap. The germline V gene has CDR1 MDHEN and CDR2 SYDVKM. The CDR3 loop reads CASSLVLARDTQYF. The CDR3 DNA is TGTGCCAGCAGTTTAGTTCTGGCGAGAGATACGCAGTATTTT. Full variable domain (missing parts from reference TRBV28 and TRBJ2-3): DVKVTQSSRYLVKRTGEKVFLECVQDMDHENMFWYRQDPGLGLRLIYFSYDVKMKEKGDIPEGYSVSREKKERFSLILESASTNQTSMYLCASSLVLARDTQYFGPGTRLTVL.

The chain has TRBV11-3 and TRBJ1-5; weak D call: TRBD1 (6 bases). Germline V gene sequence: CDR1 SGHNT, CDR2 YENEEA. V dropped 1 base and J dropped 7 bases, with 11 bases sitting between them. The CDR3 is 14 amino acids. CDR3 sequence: CASSLGGASQPQHF. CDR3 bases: TGTGCCAGCAGCTTAGGGGGGGCATCGCAGCCCCAGCATTTT.

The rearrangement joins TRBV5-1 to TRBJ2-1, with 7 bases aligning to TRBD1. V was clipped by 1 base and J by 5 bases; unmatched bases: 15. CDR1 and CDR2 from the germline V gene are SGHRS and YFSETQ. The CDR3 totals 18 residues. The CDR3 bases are TGCGCCAGCAGCTTGAGGGACAGCTACCAGCAGCCGGACAATGAGCAGTTCTTC. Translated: CASSLRDSYQQPDNEQFF.

The DNA of the CDR3 is TGTGCCAGCAGCCCGGACAGGGCGCGTGGCTACACCTTC. Amino acid sequence: CASSPDRARGYTF. V usage is TRBV7-2 and J usage is TRBJ1-2, with 8 bases lining up with TRBD1. Trimming cost V 5 bases and J 7 bases; bases outside gene matches: 6. This CDR3 spans 13 amino acids. Germline V gene sequence: CDR1 SGHTA, CDR2 FQGNSA.

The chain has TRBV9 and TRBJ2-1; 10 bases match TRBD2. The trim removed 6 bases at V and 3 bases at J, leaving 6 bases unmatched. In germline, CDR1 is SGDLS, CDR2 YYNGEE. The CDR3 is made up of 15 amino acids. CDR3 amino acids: CASNPSGSLYNEQFF. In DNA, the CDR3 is TGTGCCAGCAACCCTAGCGGGAGTCTCTACAATGAGCAGTTCTTC.

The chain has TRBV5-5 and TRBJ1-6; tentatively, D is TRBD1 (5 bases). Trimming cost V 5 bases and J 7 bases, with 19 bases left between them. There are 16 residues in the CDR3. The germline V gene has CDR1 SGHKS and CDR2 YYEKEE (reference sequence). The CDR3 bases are TGTGCCAGCAGTCTCTATCGCCAGGGTCTGAATTCACCCCTCCACTTT. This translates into CASSLYRQGLNSPLHF.

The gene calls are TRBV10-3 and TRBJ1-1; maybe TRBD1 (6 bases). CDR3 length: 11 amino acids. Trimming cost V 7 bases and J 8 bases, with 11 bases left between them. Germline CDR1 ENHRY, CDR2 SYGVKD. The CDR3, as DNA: TGTGCCATCACCGACAGGACAGAAGCTTTCTTT. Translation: CAITDRTEAFF.

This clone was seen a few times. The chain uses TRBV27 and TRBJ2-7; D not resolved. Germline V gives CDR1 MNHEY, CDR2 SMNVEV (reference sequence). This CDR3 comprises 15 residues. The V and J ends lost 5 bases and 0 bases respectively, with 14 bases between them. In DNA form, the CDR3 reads TGTGCCAGCAGTCCGCTAGACGAGAGCTCCTACGAGCAGTACTTC. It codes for CASSPLDESSYEQYF.

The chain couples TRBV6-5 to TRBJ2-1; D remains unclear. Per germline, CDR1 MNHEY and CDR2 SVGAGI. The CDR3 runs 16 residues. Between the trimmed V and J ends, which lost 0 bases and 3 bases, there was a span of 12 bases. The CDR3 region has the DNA TGTGCCAGCAGTTACTCAGCTGAATTGGGCTACAATGAGCAGTTCTTC. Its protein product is CASSYSAELGYNEQFF.

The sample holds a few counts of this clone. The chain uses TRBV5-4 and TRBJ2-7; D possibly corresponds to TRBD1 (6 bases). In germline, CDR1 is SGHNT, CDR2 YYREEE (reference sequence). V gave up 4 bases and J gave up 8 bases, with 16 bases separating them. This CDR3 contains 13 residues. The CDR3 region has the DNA TGTGCCAGCAGCCCCGGACAGTCGGAGCAGCAGTACTTC. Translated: CASSPGQSEQQYF.

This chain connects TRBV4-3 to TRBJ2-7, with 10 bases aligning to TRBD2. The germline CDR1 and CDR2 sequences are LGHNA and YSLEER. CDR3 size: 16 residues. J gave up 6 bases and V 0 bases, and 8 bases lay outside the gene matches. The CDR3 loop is CASSQDPSGSVGEQYF. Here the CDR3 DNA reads TGCGCCAGCAGCCAAGACCCTAGCGGGAGTGTGGGCGAGCAGTACTTC.

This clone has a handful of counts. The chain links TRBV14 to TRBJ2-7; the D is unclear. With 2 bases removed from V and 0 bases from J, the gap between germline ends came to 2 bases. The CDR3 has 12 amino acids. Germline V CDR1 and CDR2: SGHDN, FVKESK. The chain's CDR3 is CASSQFSYEQYF. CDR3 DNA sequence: TGTGCCAGCAGCCAATTCTCCTACGAGCAGTACTTC.

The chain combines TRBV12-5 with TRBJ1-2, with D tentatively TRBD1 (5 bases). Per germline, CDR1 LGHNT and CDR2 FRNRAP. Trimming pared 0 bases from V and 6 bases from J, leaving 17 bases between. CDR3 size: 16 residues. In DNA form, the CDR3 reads TGTGCTAGTGGTTTGGTACTTGTCAGGGTATTGGATGGCTACACCTTC. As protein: CASGLVLVRVLDGYTF.

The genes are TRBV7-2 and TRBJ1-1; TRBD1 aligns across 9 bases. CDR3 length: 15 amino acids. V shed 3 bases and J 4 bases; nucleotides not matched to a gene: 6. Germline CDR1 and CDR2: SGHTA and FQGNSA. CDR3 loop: CASSLGDRVGTEAFF. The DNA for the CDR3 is TGTGCCAGCAGCTTGGGGGACAGGGTAGGCACTGAAGCTTTCTTT. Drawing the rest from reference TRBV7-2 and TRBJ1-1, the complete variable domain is GAGVSQSPSNKVTEKGKDVELRCDPISGHTALYWYRQSLGQGLEFLIYFQGNSAPDKSGLPSDRFSAERTGGSVSTLTIQRTQQEDSAVYLCASSLGDRVGTEAFFGQGTRLTVV.

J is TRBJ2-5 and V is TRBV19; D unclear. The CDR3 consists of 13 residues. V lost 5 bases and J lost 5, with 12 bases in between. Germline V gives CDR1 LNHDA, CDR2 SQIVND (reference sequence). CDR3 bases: TGTGCCAGTAGTTCTGGGGTTGGGGAGACCCAGTACTTC. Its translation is CASSSGVGETQYF. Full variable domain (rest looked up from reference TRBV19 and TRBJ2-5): DGGITQSPKYLFRKEGQNVTLSCEQNLNHDAMYWYRQDPGQGLRLIYYSQIVNDFQKGDIAEGYSVSREKKESFPLTVTSAQKNPTAFYLCASSSGVGETQYFGPGTRLLVL.

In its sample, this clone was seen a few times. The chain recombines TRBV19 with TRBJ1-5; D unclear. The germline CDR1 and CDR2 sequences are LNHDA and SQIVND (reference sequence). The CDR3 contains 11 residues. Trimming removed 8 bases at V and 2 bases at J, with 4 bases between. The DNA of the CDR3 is TGTGCCAGTGGCGGCAATCAGCCCCAGCATTTT. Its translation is CASGGNQPQHF.

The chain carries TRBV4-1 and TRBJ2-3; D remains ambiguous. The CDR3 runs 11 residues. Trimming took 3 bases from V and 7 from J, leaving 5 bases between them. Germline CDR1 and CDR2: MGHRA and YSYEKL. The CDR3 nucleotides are TGCGCCAGCAGCCACAACCATACGCAGTATTTT. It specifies CASSHNHTQYF.

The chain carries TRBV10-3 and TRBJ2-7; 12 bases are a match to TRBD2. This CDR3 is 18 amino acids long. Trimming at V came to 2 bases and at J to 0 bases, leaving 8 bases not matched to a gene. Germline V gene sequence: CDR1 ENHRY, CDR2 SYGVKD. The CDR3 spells CAISETSGGNPTSYEQYF. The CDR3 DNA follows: TGTGCCATCAGTGAGACTAGCGGGGGGAACCCTACCTCCTACGAGCAGTACTTC.